This is a list of T cell receptor beta chains from one sample in a study of blood T cell repertoires in COVID-19. Using immunoSEQ multiplex PCR, the repertoire was profiled, and TCRdb retains in-frame clones only, with some absent. The table has 320,000 or so clones, roughly 85% seen once. Sequenced input: PBMCs or T cells enriched from blood (not recorded which). The receptors were sampled from a woman younger than 45 who had been exposed to COVID-19. The CDR3 runs from the conserved cysteine through the conserved F or W. The order of the fields is J gene, D gene, V gene, clone size, CDR3 protein, CDR3 DNA. D genes are given only for firm matches. Part of the rows lack a size; the others show once, few, many or a class for expanded clones.

j_call: TRBJ2-5; d_call: TRBD1; v_call: TRBV24-1; clone_size: NA; cdr3_aa: CATSDRTGPSPNTQYF; cdr3_nt: TGTGCCACCAGTGATCGGACAGGGCCGTCACCTAATACCCAGTACTTC
j_call: TRBJ2-1; d_call: NA; v_call: TRBV27; clone_size: few; cdr3_aa: CASSLDWGLGNEQFF; cdr3_nt: TGTGCCAGCAGTCTAGACTGGGGCTTGGGGAATGAGCAGTTCTTC
j_call: TRBJ1-2; d_call: NA; v_call: TRBV4-1; clone_size: NA; cdr3_aa: CASSQEGGGSDGYTF; cdr3_nt: TGCGCCAGCAGCCAAGAGGGGGGAGGAAGTGATGGCTACACCTTC
j_call: TRBJ2-7; d_call: TRBD2; v_call: TRBV12-3/TRBV12-4; clone_size: NA; cdr3_aa: CASSLRESYEQYF; cdr3_nt: TGTGCCAGCAGTTTGCGGGAGTCCTACGAGCAGTACTTC
j_call: TRBJ1-4; d_call: NA; v_call: TRBV30; clone_size: once; cdr3_aa: CAWSAAGAREKLFF; cdr3_nt: TGTGCCTGGAGTGCAGCAGGGGCTCGGGAAAAACTGTTTTTT
j_call: TRBJ1-2; d_call: NA; v_call: TRBV18; clone_size: NA; cdr3_aa: CASSLPLGGVNYGYTF; cdr3_nt: TGTGCCAGCTCACTACCGCTCGGGGGTGTCAACTATGGCTACACCTTC
j_call: TRBJ2-7; d_call: TRBD1; v_call: TRBV4-2; clone_size: NA; cdr3_aa: CASSPPGRGSYEQYF; cdr3_nt: TGTGCCAGCAGCCCCCCGGGCAGGGGGTCCTACGAGCAGTACTTC
j_call: TRBJ1-5; d_call: NA; v_call: TRBV5-6; clone_size: NA; cdr3_aa: CASSFNDQPQHF; cdr3_nt: TGTGCCAGCAGCTTTAATGATCAGCCCCAGCATTTT
j_call: TRBJ2-1; d_call: TRBD1; v_call: TRBV4-1; clone_size: NA; cdr3_aa: CASSPATGGPSNEQFF; cdr3_nt: TGCGCCAGCAGCCCGGCGACAGGGGGTCCTTCAAATGAGCAGTTCTTC
j_call: TRBJ1-6; d_call: TRBD1; v_call: TRBV2; clone_size: few; cdr3_aa: CASSGTNRDRKDF; cdr3_nt: TGTGCCAGCAGTGGGACTAACCGGGACAGGAAGGACTTT
j_call: TRBJ1-5; d_call: NA; v_call: TRBV7-6; clone_size: NA; cdr3_aa: CASSLGRSNQPQHF; cdr3_nt: TGTGCCAGCAGCCTGGGGCGTAGCAATCAGCCCCAGCATTTT